The TCR beta chain described here comes from a study of cytomegalovirus exposure and HLA in healthy donors. With 60 Vbeta and 13 Jbeta primers, the PCR was carried out. Only in-frame clones appear in the TCRdb table, and some are missing; sequencing was by immunoSEQ multiplex PCR. Of 150,000 or so clones listed, around four fifths were seen once; the top ten hold 1%. The sequenced sample consisted of PBMCs. The receptor was derived from a woman between 50 and 59 years old in good health and CMV-seropositive.

The CDR3 here is CASSLATGPNEQFF. The CDR3 nucleotides read TGTGCCAGCAGCTTAGCGACAGGGCCCAATGAGCAGTTCTTC. The chain couples TRBV7-2 to TRBJ2-1; 7 bases map to TRBD1. Germline lookup yields CDR1 SGHTA and CDR2 FQGNSA. V trimming: 0 bases; J trimming: 6 bases; junction bases outside the gene matches: 2. The CDR3 contains 14 residues.